This T cell receptor (beta chain) was captured in a study of post-analysis software for immune sequencing data. Regarding the study as a whole: Higher frequency in patients than in controls was seen for several TRBV segments, with TRBV5-6, TRBV5-1 and TRBV20-1 among them. The normalized Chao1 diversity of multiple sclerosis patients was significantly lower than that of controls.

Unique molecular identifiers had been added to the TCR beta cDNA libraries. cDNA molecules numbering around 500,000 came from roughly 1.1 to 9.2 million T cells. TCRdb re-called the PCR reads with MiXCR, one entry per CDR3 protein. The table has approximately 730,000 distinct CDR3 sequences, roughly 27% seen once; the top ten hold more than 0.45%. V gave up 4 bases and J gave up 3 bases, with 10 bases separating them. The CDR3 has 14 residues. The germline V gene encodes CDR1 SEHNR and CDR2 FQNEAQ (reference sequence). There are a few counts of this clonotype. The antigen is not known. The TCR was taken from a girl aged 10-17 years with multiple sclerosis. The chain joins TRBV7-9 to TRBJ2-1; D might be TRBD2 (6 bases). Sequenced sample: blood. DNA of the CDR3: TGTGCCAGCAGCTCAATGGGGGGCTACAATGAGCAGTTCTTC. Amino acids: CASSSMGGYNEQFF. The variable domain in full, with the rest retrieved from reference TRBV7-9 and TRBJ2-1, is DTGVSQNPRHKITKRGQNVTFRCDPISEHNRLYWYRQTLGQGPEFLTYFQNEAQLEKSRLLSDRFSAERPKGSFSTLEIQRTEQGDSAMYLCASSSMGGYNEQFFGPGTRLTVL.